The source of this T cell receptor beta chain is a study of blood T cell repertoires in COVID-19 (TCRdb year 2020). With respect to the entire study: Samples covering the acute and convalescent phases of COVID-19 were provided by collaborators in the United States, Italy and Spain. The material from the prospective study consisted of cDNA or gDNA derived from T cells, B-cell-depleted T cells, or PBMCs. Subjects who had been exposed to COVID-19, were actively infected with it, or had recovered from it provided the deeply sampled blood TCRbeta repertoires that made up the dataset. The repertoires were released in a freely available public database meant as a resource for research on the immune response to SARS-CoV-2. Samples came from the ongoing ImmuneRACE study (first 160 participants) plus 1,254 subjects from 6 global collaborators. Sample metadata almost always included a de-identified subject ID, COVID-19 status, age in years and sex. Where HLA class I and class II types were available, the types were taken from metadata supplied by the sample provider, not from assay-based typing.

General findings and caveats noted by the study authors: The quantity of clinical and demographic metadata differed by source and by participant and was supplied without curation.

TCRbeta CDR3 regions were amplified from genomic DNA using the immunoSEQ Assay, a bias-controlled multiplex PCR. Per the authors' processing: Nucleated cell counts per sample were estimated from amplification of reference gene primers within the assay. To quantify the absolute abundance of each unique TCRbeta CDR3 rearrangement, sequence reads were collapsed and filtered. For each sample, productive Simpson clonality was calculated by taking the square root of Simpson's diversity index across productive rearrangements. TCRdb retrieved this table from immuneACCESS and kept in-frame rearrangements only. Not all clones are present; in checked studies, unresolved V genes account for under half, and no reason is known for the remainder. V and J calls and clone size are those listed in that table; D and trimming were worked out from the DNA. Present in this sample are about 160,000 clones, less than 85% of which were seen just once. Clones ranked in the top ten supply approximately 3% of the sample.

Collaborating institutions collected whole blood in K2EDTA tubes following their own protocols. For TCRbeta analysis, collaborator samples were shipped as frozen whole blood, as isolated PBMCs, or as DNA extracted from either sample type. In regard to this clone: Its antigen has not been determined. Per-nucleotide qualities are absent, and no much larger clonotype sits a single base away.

From the germline V gene, CDR1 is MNHEY and CDR2 is SVGAGI. The cysteine opens and the phenylalanine closes a CDR3 of 13 amino acids. Here the CDR3 DNA is all that survives: 39 bases in frame from base 1. V was cut back by 6 bases and J by 5 bases, leaving a gap of 13 bases between them. The chain couples TRBV6-5 to TRBJ1-2; no D segment can be confidently identified. The sample was peripheral blood. The sequence was collected from a human donor with acute or convalescent COVID-19. The donor label of this sample is uncertain. The DNA sequence follows: TGTGCCAGCAGGCAGGAAGGAAAGTATGGCTACACCTTC. This translates into CASRQEGKYGYTF.